This passage covers 14 T cell receptor beta chains from one sample sequenced in a study of cytomegalovirus exposure and HLA in healthy donors. The PCR was carried out with 60 Vbeta primers and 13 Jbeta primers. Sequenced by immunoSEQ multiplex PCR; TCRdb stores in-frame clones only, minus some. The table lists about 160,000 clones, around 80% of them singletons. The specimen was PBMCs. The receptors shown here come from a man between 40 and 49 years old in good health and CMV-seronegative.

This clone was recorded once. The rearrangement uses TRBV5-1 and TRBJ1-2; D is perhaps TRBD1 (5 bases). The germline V gene encodes CDR1 SGHRS and CDR2 YFSETQ. The V and J ends lost 0 bases and 7 bases respectively, with 16 bases between them. The CDR3 contains 15 residues. In DNA, the CDR3 is TGCGCCAGCAGCTTGGGAGGGGAGGTCTCTCGTGGCTACACCTTC. Translating it yields CASSLGGEVSRGYTF.

V gene TRBV18 combines with J gene TRBJ2-2; TRBD2 is a possible D gene (6 bases). The CDR3 totals 15 residues. The ends were cut back, 4 bases at V and 0 bases at J, with 9 bases in the middle. Germline V gives CDR1 KGHSH, CDR2 LQKENI. In DNA, the CDR3 is TGTGCCAGCTCACAACTAGCTTCGAACACCGGGGAGCTGTTTTTT. Encoded protein: CASSQLASNTGELFF.

This rearrangement joins TRBV23-1 to TRBJ2-7; 8 bases align to TRBD1. TRBV23-1 falls under the ORF class, with uncertain function. Losses at the gene ends were 6 bases for V and 3 bases for J; bases not matched to a gene: 13. The length of the CDR3 is 16 residues. CDR3 bases: TGCGCCAGCAGACTAAACCCGACAGGGGATCTCTACGAGCAGTACGTC. Its protein product is CASRLNPTGDLYEQYV.

V is TRBV27 and J is TRBJ2-7, with TRBD1 identical over 9 bases. Trimming removed 7 bases from V and 2 bases from J; junction bases left unmatched: 9. This CDR3 has 15 amino acids. CDR1 is MNHEY and CDR2 is SMNVEV in the germline V gene (reference sequence). CDR3 sequence (DNA): TGTGCCAGCATGGGGCCGGGACAGGGCCCCTACGAGCAGTACTTC. Protein product: CASMGPGQGPYEQYF.

This chain joins TRBV11-3 and TRBJ1-1; 7 nucleotides align to TRBD1. V lost 3 bases, J lost 12 bases, and 7 bases stayed unmatched. CDR3 size: 12 residues. In germline, CDR1 is SGHNT, CDR2 YENEEA. The CDR3 reads CASSFPGGLTFF. As DNA, the CDR3 is TGTGCCAGCAGCTTCCCAGGGGGTCTAACTTTCTTT.

The table lists this clone with a few counts. The chain joins TRBV5-1 to TRBJ1-2, with a tentative D call TRBD1 (5 bases). Trimming stripped 1 base from V and 6 bases from J, with 10 bases between. Germline assignment: CDR1 SGHRS and CDR2 YFSETQ. This CDR3 has 13 residues. CDR3 loop: CASSLIAGNGYTF. DNA of the CDR3: TGCGCCAGCAGCTTGATAGCAGGGAATGGCTACACCTTC.

The chain has TRBV19 and TRBJ2-5, with D possibly TRBD2 on 5 matching bases. The V gene's germline CDR1 is LNHDA and CDR2 SQIVND (reference sequence). This CDR3 comprises 13 residues. Trimming cost V 6 bases and J 5 bases, with 13 bases left between them. The CDR3 DNA sequence: TGTGCCAGTAGCTCCGGGGAATTTGAGACCCAGTACTTC. It encodes CASSSGEFETQYF.

The chain has TRBV7-9 and TRBJ1-2, with D possibly being TRBD1 (5 bases). Germline CDR1 is SEHNR and CDR2 is FQNEAQ (reference sequence). CDR3 size: 14 residues. V gave up 2 bases and J gave up 6 bases, with 13 bases separating them. The CDR3 DNA sequence: TGTGCCAGCAGCTTAACGGGGGAAGGGCATGGCTACACCTTC. This translates into CASSLTGEGHGYTF. Using reference TRBV7-9 and TRBJ1-2 for the parts outside the CDR3, the full variable domain is DTGVSQNPRHKITKRGQNVTFRCDPISEHNRLYWYRQTLGQGPEFLTYFQNEAQLEKSRLLSDRFSAERPKGSFSTLEIQRTEQGDSAMYLCASSLTGEGHGYTFGSGTRLTVV.

This CDR3 reads CASSLWTPGSYEQYF. CDR3 sequence (DNA): TGTGCCAGCAGTTTATGGACCCCAGGCTCCTACGAGCAGTACTTC. This sequence joins TRBV28 and TRBJ2-7; no definite D call. CDR1 and CDR2 from the germline V gene are MDHEN and SYDVKM. The CDR3 is made up of 15 amino acids. V dropped 0 bases and J dropped 0 bases, with 9 bases sitting between them.

The chain couples TRBV11-2 to TRBJ2-1, with 10 bases identical to TRBD2. CDR3 length: 15 amino acids. CDR1 SGHAT and CDR2 FQNNGV come from the germline V gene. The junction had 7 bases not matched to a gene; V was cut back by 5 bases and J by 6 bases. CDR3 bases: TGTGCCAGCAGCCTGAGACTAGCGGGTGGCAATGAGCAGTTCTTC. Protein: CASSLRLAGGNEQFF.

The chain joins TRBV10-3 to TRBJ1-1; TRBD1 might be the D (6 bases). CDR1 and CDR2 (germline): ENHRY, SYGVKD. With 2 bases removed from V and 6 bases from J, the gap between germline ends came to 13 bases. This CDR3 contains 14 residues. CDR3 coding DNA: TGTGCCATCAGTGAGAACCCCAGGGGCGCTGAAGCTTTCTTT. This translates into CAISENPRGAEAFF.

The chain has TRBV19 and TRBJ2-3; 10 bases match TRBD2. Trimming cost V 9 bases and J 4 bases; bases outside gene matches: 10. From germline, CDR1 is LNHDA and CDR2 SQIVND (reference sequence). The CDR3 runs 15 residues. CDR3 loop: CASTWDSGRPDTQYF. The CDR3 region has the DNA TGTGCCAGCACTTGGGATAGCGGGAGGCCAGATACGCAGTATTTT.

The chain joins TRBV6-1 to TRBJ1-5; D is unclear. This CDR3 has 14 amino acids. Trimming removed 7 bases at V and 2 bases at J, with 12 bases between. CDR1 is MNHNS and CDR2 is SASEGT in the germline V gene. In nucleotides, the CDR3 is TGTGCCAGCACTGGCGGCCTTGGCAATCAGCCCCAGCATTTT. Translation: CASTGGLGNQPQHF.

The chain recombines TRBV6-1 with TRBJ1-3; the D is unclear. The CDR3 totals 16 residues. CDR1 is MNHNS and CDR2 is SASEGT in the germline V gene. V gave up 4 bases and J gave up 0 bases, with 13 bases separating them. CDR3 DNA sequence: TGTGCCAGCAGTGGAGGCATCAGCTTCTCTGGAAACACCATATATTTT. This encodes CASSGGISFSGNTIYF.